This TCR beta chain was recovered during a study of CD8 T cells in Susac syndrome. With random hexamers, roughly 0.45 to 1 ug RNA was reverse transcribed. An immunoSEQ multiplex PCR amplified TCR beta CDR3 over 54 Vbeta and 13 Jbeta. Via MiXCR, TCRdb re-called the immunoSEQ multiplex PCR reads, giving one row per CDR3 protein. Here the sample spans 69,000 or so distinct CDR3 sequences, more than 85% being singletons. Germline loops: CDR1 SGHRS, CDR2 YFSETQ. The CDR3 sequence is 15 residues long. The ends were cut back, 0 bases at V and 0 bases at J, with 6 bases in the middle. This clonotype was obtained from a human donor in good health. V and J are TRBV5-1 and TRBJ1-4, with D unclear. Material: CD8+ T cells from PBMCs. In nucleotides, the CDR3 is TGCGCCAGCAGCTTGGTCGCTCCAACTAATGAAAAACTGTTTTTT. Its protein is CASSLVAPTNEKLFF.